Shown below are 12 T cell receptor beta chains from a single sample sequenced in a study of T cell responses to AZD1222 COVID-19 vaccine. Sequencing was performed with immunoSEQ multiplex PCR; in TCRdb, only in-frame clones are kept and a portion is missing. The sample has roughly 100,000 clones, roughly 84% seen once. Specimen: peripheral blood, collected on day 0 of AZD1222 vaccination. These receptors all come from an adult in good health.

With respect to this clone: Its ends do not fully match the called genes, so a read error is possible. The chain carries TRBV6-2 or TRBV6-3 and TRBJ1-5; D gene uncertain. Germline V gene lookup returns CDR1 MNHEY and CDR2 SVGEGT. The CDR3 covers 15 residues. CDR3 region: CASSYSLSSIQPQHF. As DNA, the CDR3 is TGTGCCAGCAGTTACTCGTTGAGTAGCATTCAGCCCCAGCATTTT.

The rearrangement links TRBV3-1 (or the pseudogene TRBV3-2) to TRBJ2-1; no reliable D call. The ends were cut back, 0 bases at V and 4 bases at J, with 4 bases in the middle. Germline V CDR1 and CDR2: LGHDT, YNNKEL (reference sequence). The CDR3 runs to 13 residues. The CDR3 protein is CASSQDPYNEQFF. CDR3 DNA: TGTGCCAGCAGCCAAGATCCTTACAATGAGCAGTTCTTC.

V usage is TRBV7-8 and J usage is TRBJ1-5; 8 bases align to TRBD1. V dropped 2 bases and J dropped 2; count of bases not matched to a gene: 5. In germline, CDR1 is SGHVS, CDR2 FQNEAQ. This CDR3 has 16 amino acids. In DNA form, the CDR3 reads TGTGCCAGCAGCTTAACGACAGGGGTTGGCAATCAGCCCCAGCATTTT. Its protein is CASSLTTGVGNQPQHF.

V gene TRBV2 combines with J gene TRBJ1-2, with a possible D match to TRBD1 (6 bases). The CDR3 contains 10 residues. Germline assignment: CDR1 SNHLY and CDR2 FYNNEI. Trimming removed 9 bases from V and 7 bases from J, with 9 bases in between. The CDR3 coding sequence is TGTGCCAGACAGGGAGGTGGCTACACCTTC. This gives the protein CARQGGGYTF.

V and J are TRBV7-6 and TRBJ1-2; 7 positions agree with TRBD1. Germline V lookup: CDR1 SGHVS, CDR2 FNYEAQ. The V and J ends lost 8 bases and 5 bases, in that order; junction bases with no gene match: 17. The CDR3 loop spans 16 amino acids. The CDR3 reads CASGPPGGQREYGYTF. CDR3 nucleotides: TGTGCCAGCGGGCCGCCGGGGGGACAGAGGGAGTATGGCTACACCTTC.

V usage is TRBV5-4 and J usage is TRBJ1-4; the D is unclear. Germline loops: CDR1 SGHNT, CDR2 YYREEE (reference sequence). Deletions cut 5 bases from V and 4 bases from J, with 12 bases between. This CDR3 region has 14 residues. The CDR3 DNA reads TGTGCCAGCAGTTTAATTGACAATAATGAAAAACTGTTTTTT. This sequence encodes CASSLIDNNEKLFF. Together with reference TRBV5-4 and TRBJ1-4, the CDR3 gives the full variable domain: ETGVTQSPTHLIKTRGQQVTLRCSSQSGHNTVSWYQQALGQGPQFIFQYYREEENGRGNFPPRFSGLQFPNYSSELNVNALELDDSALYLCASSLIDNNEKLFFGSGTQLSVL.

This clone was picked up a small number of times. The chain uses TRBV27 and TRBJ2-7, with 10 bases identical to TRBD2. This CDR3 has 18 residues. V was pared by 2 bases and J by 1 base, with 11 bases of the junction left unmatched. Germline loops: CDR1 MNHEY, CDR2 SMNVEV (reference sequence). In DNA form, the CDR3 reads TGTGCCAGCAGTTTAAGAGGCCTAGCGGGAGTTCATTCCTACGAGCAGTACTTC. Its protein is CASSLRGLAGVHSYEQYF.

CDR3 nucleotide sequence: TGCAGTGCTATTGAGCCTTTGCTTTCCTACGAGCAGTACTTC. Translated: CSAIEPLLSYEQYF. The chain employs TRBV20-1 and TRBJ2-7; D call uncertain. The CDR3 totals 14 residues. Between the trimmed V and J ends, which lost 4 bases and 1 base, there was a span of 14 bases. CDR1 and CDR2 (germline): DFQATT, SNEGSKA (reference sequence).

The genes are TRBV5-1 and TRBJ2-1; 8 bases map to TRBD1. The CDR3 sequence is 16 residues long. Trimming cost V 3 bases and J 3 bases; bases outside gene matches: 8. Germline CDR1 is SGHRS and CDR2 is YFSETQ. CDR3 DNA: TGCGCCAGCAGCTCCCTCGGGGACAGGTACTACAATGAGCAGTTCTTC. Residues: CASSSLGDRYYNEQFF.

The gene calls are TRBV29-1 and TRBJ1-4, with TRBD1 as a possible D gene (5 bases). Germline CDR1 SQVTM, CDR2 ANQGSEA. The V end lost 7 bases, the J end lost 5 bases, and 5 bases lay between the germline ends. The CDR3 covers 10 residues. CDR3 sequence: CSGGNEKLFF. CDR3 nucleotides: TGCAGCGGGGGGAATGAAAAACTGTTTTTT.

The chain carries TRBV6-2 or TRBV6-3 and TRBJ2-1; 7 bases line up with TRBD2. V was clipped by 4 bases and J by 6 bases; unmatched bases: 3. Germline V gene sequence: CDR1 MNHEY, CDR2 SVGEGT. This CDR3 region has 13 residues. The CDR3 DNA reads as TGTGCCAGCAGTTGGAGCGGGGTCAATGAGCAGTTCTTC. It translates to CASSWSGVNEQFF.

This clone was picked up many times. CDR3 amino acids: CASSVGGTSYNEQFF. CDR3 DNA: TGTGCCAGCAGCGTAGGGGGCACCTCCTACAATGAGCAGTTCTTC. The genes are TRBV9 and TRBJ2-1; D possibly corresponds to TRBD1 (5 bases). The CDR3 loop spans 15 amino acids. Germline V gene sequence: CDR1 SGDLS, CDR2 YYNGEE. Trimming removed 0 bases from V and 0 bases from J, with 7 bases in between.